The 5 T cell receptor beta chains below were found in one sample sequenced in a study of blood T cell repertoires in COVID-19. Sequencing was performed with immunoSEQ multiplex PCR; in TCRdb, only in-frame clones are kept and a portion is missing. The profile shows about 220,000 clones, 80% to 90% of them singletons. The sequencing sample was made of PBMCs or T cells enriched from blood (not recorded which). The receptors were gathered from a woman in her thirties or forties with acute COVID-19.

This chain uses TRBV5-8 with TRBJ1-5, with D possibly TRBD1 on 6 matching bases. This CDR3 spans 13 amino acids. Between the trimmed V and J ends, which lost 1 base and 10 bases, there was a span of 12 bases. Per the germline V gene, CDR1 is SGHTS and CDR2 is YDEGEE. The CDR3 is CASSLIQGRPQHF. CDR3 bases: TGTGCCAGCAGCTTGATTCAGGGGCGACCCCAGCATTTT.

V and J are TRBV5-5 and TRBJ1-5; D is perhaps TRBD1 (5 bases). This CDR3 spans 15 amino acids. Trimming shortened V by 0 bases and J by 6 bases, and 13 bases separated the two germline ends. In germline, CDR1 is SGHKS, CDR2 YYEKEE (reference sequence). As DNA, the CDR3 is TGTGCCAGCAGCTTGGATGGGGGGTTGGGTCAGCCCCAGCATTTT. It specifies CASSLDGGLGQPQHF.

V gene TRBV4-3 combines with J gene TRBJ2-1, with D perhaps TRBD2 (5 bases). V lost 2 bases, J lost 8 bases, and 10 bases lay in between. Germline assignment: CDR1 LGHNA and CDR2 YSLEER. The length of the CDR3 is 13 residues. For the CDR3, the DNA is TGCGCCAGCAGCCAAATCACCGGGGATGAGCAGTTCTTC. It translates to CASSQITGDEQFF.

This clone has just a few counts. The V call is TRBV5-1, the J call TRBJ1-3, with D hard to call. Germline loops: CDR1 SGHRS, CDR2 YFSETQ. This CDR3 has 16 amino acids. V was pared by 3 bases and J by 3 bases, with 16 bases between. CDR3 nucleotides: TGCGCCAGCAGCTCAGAAATAGGCGGAGGTGGAAACACCATATATTTT. Translating gives CASSSEIGGGGNTIYF. Looking up the rest from reference TRBV5-1 and TRBJ1-3 gives the full variable domain: KAGVTQTPRYLIKTRGQQVTLSCSPISGHRSVSWYQQTPGQGLQFLFEYFSETQRNKGNFPGRFSGRQFSNSRSEMNVSTLELGDSALYLCASSSEIGGGGNTIYFGEGSWLTVV.

The V gene is TRBV27, the J gene TRBJ2-6, with a weak D call TRBD1 (5 bases). Between the trimmed V and J ends, which lost 8 bases and 4 bases, there was a span of 12 bases. Germline V gene lookup returns CDR1 MNHEY and CDR2 SMNVEV (reference sequence). The CDR3 runs to 14 residues. The CDR3 loop reads CASGAAVGANVLTF. CDR3 coding DNA: TGTGCCAGCGGGGCGGCGGTCGGGGCCAACGTCCTGACTTTC. Full variable domain (remainder filled in from reference TRBV27 and TRBJ2-6): EAQVTQNPRYLITVTGKKLTVTCSQNMNHEYMSWYRQDPGLGLRQIYYSMNVEVTDKGDVPEGYKVSRKEKRNFPLILESPSPNQTSLYFCASGAAVGANVLTFGAGSRLTVL.